This is a list of T cell receptor beta chains from one sample in a study of blood T cell repertoires in COVID-19. Only in-frame clones appear in the TCRdb table, and some are missing; sequencing was by immunoSEQ multiplex PCR. Among 72,000 or so clones listed, roughly 86% were seen once. The sequenced material came from peripheral blood. The receptors were gathered from a man aged 55 to 70 with acute or convalescent COVID-19. Each CDR3 is given with its conserved first and last residue. A D gene is named only where the DNA matches it firmly.

CDR3 protein,D gene,J gene,V gene
CASGTSGAGETQYF,TRBD2,TRBJ2-5,TRBV28
CASSIGGWSYEQYF,NA,TRBJ2-7,TRBV19
CASSFMAGSAGNEQFF,NA,TRBJ2-1,TRBV27
CAWTGTSLYGYTF,NA,TRBJ1-2,TRBV30
CASSLSNTEAFF,NA,TRBJ1-1,TRBV5-1
CASSLEARTTLLQYF,NA,TRBJ2-3,TRBV7-9
CASSEYGGAKAFF,NA,TRBJ1-1,TRBV25-1
CASSSMIVFSGNTIYF,NA,TRBJ1-3,TRBV5-5
CASSLGQVAPYNSPLHF,NA,TRBJ1-6,TRBV13
CASRGMNTEAFF,NA,TRBJ1-1,TRBV4-1
CASSLVGGVLYNEQFF,TRBD1,TRBJ2-1,TRBV7-9
CASSSSGQGGETQYF,NA,TRBJ2-5,TRBV7-7
CATSDYRDSVGYTF,TRBD1,TRBJ1-2,TRBV24-1
CASSISIPDTQYF,NA,TRBJ2-3,TRBV19
CASSLKQGKMNTEAFF,NA,TRBJ1-1,TRBV27
CAISETPGVGQPQHF,NA,TRBJ1-5,TRBV10-3
CASSLSRNTEAFF,NA,TRBJ1-1,TRBV27
CASSLHRQKDSPLHF,NA,TRBJ1-6,TRBV18
CASSGGLAGTGELFF,TRBD2,TRBJ2-2,TRBV7-8
CASSDRGGLNEQFF,TRBD1,TRBJ2-1,TRBV10-1